This T cell receptor (beta chain) was recorded in a study of T cells after posttransplantation cyclophosphamide. Cells defined as naive were viable CD3+CD4+ or CD3+CD8+ and CCR7+CD45RA+CD45RO-CD95-CD27+CD28+. The CDR3 is 14 amino acids. In germline, CDR1 is ENHRY, CDR2 SYGVKD. The ends were cut back, 7 bases at V and 0 bases at J, with 10 bases in the middle. Assay: immunoSEQ multiplex PCR; the TCRdb copy retains only in-frame clones and omits some. The sample lists about 30,000 clones; about 91% were seen once. Sequenced input: naive CD4+ T cells sorted from blood. The receptor comes from a man aged 25 to 40 in good health and a related stem cell transplant donor. The chain is built from TRBV10-3 and TRBJ2-1; tentative D call: TRBD1 (6 bases). This CDR3 is CAINRQDSYNEQFF. In DNA form, the CDR3 reads TGTGCCATCAACCGACAGGACTCCTACAATGAGCAGTTCTTC.